This TCR beta chain was profiled in a study of blood T cells in healthy people across ages. Together with a sample-barcoded 5' primer, a J-beta primer mix was included in a second PCR lasting about 7 to 12 cycles. TCRdb recomputed calls from the 5' RACE reads with MiXCR, one row per CDR3 protein. The data hold 1.4 million or so distinct CDR3 sequences, with 40% to 45% observed a single time. As for this clonotype: One end of the junction is discordant with germline, which a read error may explain.

Per germline, CDR1 SGHVS and CDR2 FQNEAQ. This CDR3 spans 14 amino acids. This chain connects TRBV7-8 to TRBJ1-6; 7 bases are shared with TRBD1. The receptor's source is a woman under 30 in good health. Specimen: blood. The CDR3 DNA reads as TGTGCCAGCAGCCCGGGGACAGCCAATTCACCCCCCCACTTT. Its translation is CASSPGTANSPPHF.